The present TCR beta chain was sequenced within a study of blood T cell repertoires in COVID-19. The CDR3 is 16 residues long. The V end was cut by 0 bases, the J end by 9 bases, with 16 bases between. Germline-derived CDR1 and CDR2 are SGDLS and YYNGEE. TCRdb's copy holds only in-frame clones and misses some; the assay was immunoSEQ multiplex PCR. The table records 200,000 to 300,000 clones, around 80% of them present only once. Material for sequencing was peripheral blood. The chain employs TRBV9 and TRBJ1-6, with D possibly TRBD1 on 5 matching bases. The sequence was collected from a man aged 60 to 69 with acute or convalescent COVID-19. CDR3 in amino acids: CASSVEGRVGSSPLHF. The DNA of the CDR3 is TGTGCCAGCAGCGTAGAAGGCAGGGTAGGGTCTTCACCCCTCCACTTT.